These 16 T cell receptor beta chains came from one sample sequenced in a study of shared clonotypes between healthy human individuals. Data came from immunoSEQ multiplex PCR; TCRdb stores just in-frame clones and leaves some out. The sample shows around 500,000 clones, about three quarters of them seen only once. The sample was PBMCs. The source is a middle-aged woman in good health. Some clones in this sample may be carry-over from other donors' samples.

The V gene is TRBV15, the J gene TRBJ2-5, with 9 bases that match TRBD2. V shed 3 bases and J 2 bases; nucleotides not matched to a gene: 7. Germline loops: CDR1 LNHNV, CDR2 YYDKDF (reference sequence). The CDR3 spans 16 residues. The CDR3 sequence is CATSRGSGRSQETQYF. CDR3 sequence (DNA): TGTGCCACCAGCAGGGGTAGCGGGAGAAGTCAAGAGACCCAGTACTTC.

The chain couples TRBV30 to TRBJ1-2; D ambiguous. CDR3 length: 13 amino acids. The V gene's germline CDR1 is GTSNPN and CDR2 SVGIG (reference sequence). Trimming stripped 0 bases from V and 8 bases from J, with 13 bases between. CDR3 DNA: TGTGCCTGGAGTGTATCCCGTGACTTCGGCTACACCTTC. Translation: CAWSVSRDFGYTF.

As for this clone: This may stem from a read error, because a much larger clone lies one nucleotide away. This chain joins TRBV30 and TRBJ2-1; D unclear. Per germline, CDR1 GTSNPN and CDR2 SVGIG (reference sequence). The CDR3 runs 12 residues. CDR3 sequence reads: CAWSGPPGERFF. The CDR3 region has the DNA TGTGCCTGGAGTGGACCCCCGGGTGAGCGGTTCTTC.

About this clone: Only one base separates this from a far larger clonotype, so it likely reflects a read error. The chain employs TRBV30 and TRBJ1-5; D gene ambiguous. Trimming cost V 0 bases and J 2 bases, with 11 bases left between them. The CDR3 spans 15 residues. Germline V CDR1 and CDR2: GTSNPN, SVGIG (reference sequence). CDR3 DNA sequence: TGTGCCTGGAGTGTACTCATATCAGGCAATCAGCCCCAGCATTTT. Encoded protein: CAWSVLISGNQPQHF.

This clone has just a few counts. The rearrangement uses TRBV29-1 and TRBJ2-7; D gene ambiguous. CDR3 length: 14 residues. Germline CDR1 and CDR2: SQVTM and ANQGSEA. The ends were cut back, 6 bases at V and 2 bases at J, with 17 bases in the middle. The CDR3 spells CSVSDRRAAYEQYF. The CDR3 nucleotides are TGCAGCGTGTCCGACCGTAGGGCCGCCTACGAGCAGTACTTC.

The genes are TRBV5-4 and TRBJ2-7, with D tentatively TRBD1 or TRBD2 (6 bases each). V lost 2 bases and J 0 bases, leaving 12 bases between the germline ends. From germline, CDR1 is SGHNT and CDR2 YYREEE (reference sequence). The CDR3 spans 15 residues. CDR3 sequence reads: CASSFGGGPSYEQYF. CDR3 in DNA: TGTGCCAGCAGCTTTGGAGGGGGACCCTCCTACGAGCAGTACTTC.

The chain uses TRBV14 and TRBJ2-7; 15 nucleotides match TRBD2. The junction had 4 bases not matched to a gene; V was cut back by 4 bases and J by 12 bases. The CDR3 runs 13 residues. Germline V gives CDR1 SGHDN, CDR2 FVKESK. The CDR3 is CASSPGLAGGGYF. The CDR3 coding sequence is TGTGCCAGCAGCCCGGGACTAGCGGGAGGCGGGTACTTC.

The J gene is TRBJ2-2, the V gene TRBV4-1; maybe TRBD2 (6 bases). From germline, CDR1 is MGHRA and CDR2 YSYEKL. Trimming stripped 4 bases from V and 6 bases from J, with 12 bases between. The length of the CDR3 is 14 residues. The CDR3 protein is CASSLGTVSGELFF. DNA of the CDR3: TGCGCCAGCAGCCTCGGGACTGTTTCCGGGGAGCTGTTTTTT.

A few counts support this clone. Other DNA sequences of this sample code for an identical CDR3. This chain connects TRBV30 to TRBJ2-7; maybe TRBD1 (6 bases). CDR1 GTSNPN and CDR2 SVGIG come from the germline V gene (reference sequence). The CDR3 contains 13 residues. V was cut by 2 bases and J by 3 bases, with 11 bases left in between. The CDR3 protein is CAWSRGQLYEQYF. CDR3 DNA: TGTGCCTGGAGTAGAGGACAGCTCTACGAGCAGTACTTC.

This sequence joins TRBV28 and TRBJ1-3; D gene uncertain. V was shortened by 7 bases and J by 0 bases, with 13 bases between the two germline ends. Germline-derived CDR1 and CDR2 are MDHEN and SYDVKM. The CDR3 is made up of 15 amino acids. CDR3 loop: CASISGGSSGNTIYF. DNA for the CDR3: TGTGCCAGCATTAGCGGCGGGAGCTCTGGAAACACCATATATTTT.

The V gene is TRBV18, the J gene TRBJ2-4; D possibly corresponds to TRBD1 (6 bases). Germline V gives CDR1 KGHSH, CDR2 LQKENI. The CDR3 totals 16 residues. Deletions cut 6 bases from V and 6 bases from J, with 21 bases between. The CDR3 loop reads CASSPGTQGKRNIQYF. DNA of the CDR3: TGTGCCAGCTCTCCCGGGACCCAGGGGAAGAGAAACATTCAGTACTTC.

This sequence joins TRBV15 and TRBJ1-2; TRBD1 matches 7 bases. CDR1 is LNHNV, CDR2 YYDKDF, per germline (reference sequence). Germline trimming cut 4 bases from V and 2 bases from J; bases unmatched to any gene: 1. CDR3 size: 13 residues. The CDR3 sequence: CATSTDRNYGYTF. In DNA form, the CDR3 reads TGTGCCACCAGCACGGACAGGAACTATGGCTACACCTTC.

J is TRBJ2-7 and V is TRBV15; tentative D call: TRBD2 (5 bases). Trimming took off 1 base at V and 0 bases at J, with 16 bases between the two ends. This CDR3 has 17 amino acids. Germline V gene lookup returns CDR1 LNHNV and CDR2 YYDKDF (reference sequence). CDR3 sequence reads: CATSRGLVPGSSYEQYF. The CDR3 DNA reads TGTGCCACCAGCAGAGGCCTGGTGCCGGGAAGCTCCTACGAGCAGTACTTC.

The V call is TRBV6-5, the J call TRBJ2-5; 8 bases match TRBD1. Germline V gene data show CDR1 as MNHEY and CDR2 as SVGAGI. CDR3 size: 13 residues. Germline trimming cut 5 bases from V and 3 bases from J; bases unmatched to any gene: 2. Here the CDR3 DNA reads TGTGCCAGCAGTGTGGACAGGGAAGAGACCCAGTACTTC. This sequence encodes CASSVDREETQYF.

In DNA form, the CDR3 reads TGTGCCAGCAGTAGGGGGGACAGGTTCTCCTACGAGCAGTACTTC. It translates to CASSRGDRFSYEQYF. The chain recombines TRBV25-1 with TRBJ2-7, with 8 bases matching TRBD1. This CDR3 is 15 amino acids long. Unmatched junction bases numbered 6, after V lost 5 bases and J lost 0 bases. CDR1 and CDR2 (germline): MGHDK, SYGVNS.

This chain uses TRBV7-6 with TRBJ2-1, with D possibly matching TRBD2 (5 bases). The length of the CDR3 is 19 residues. Per germline, CDR1 SGHVS and CDR2 FNYEAQ. Trimming pared 5 bases from V and 5 bases from J, leaving 28 bases between. In DNA, the CDR3 is TGTGCCAGCAGCCGCCTAGCACACACTGCCTCCCAAATACACAATGAGCAGTTCTTC. Its protein product is CASSRLAHTASQIHNEQFF. The full variable domain, with the rest looked up from reference TRBV7-6 and TRBJ2-1, is GAGVSQSPRYKVTKRGQDVALRCDPISGHVSLYWYRQALGQGPEFLTYFNYEAQQDKSGLPNDRFSAERPEGSISTLTIQRTEQRDSAMYRCASSRLAHTASQIHNEQFFGPGTRLTVL.